Presented here are 24 T cell receptor beta chains from one specimen sequenced in a study. The data were produced by immunoSEQ multiplex PCR, yet TCRdb's version contains in-frame clones alone and is incomplete. The sample records nearly 70,000 clones, 85% to 95% being singletons. The sequenced sample was PBMCs. These receptors all come from a man aged 40-50 years with rheumatoid arthritis.

The chain couples TRBV6-5 to TRBJ1-4; no clear D. Trimming removed 2 bases from V and 8 bases from J, with 12 bases in between. This CDR3 has 14 amino acids. CDR1 is MNHEY, CDR2 SVGAGI, per germline. CDR3 bases: TGTGCCAGCAGTTACGGCGCCGGAGACGAAAAACTGTTTTTT. Its protein is CASSYGAGDEKLFF.

Worth noting for this clone: At one end, the junction sequence differs from germline, possibly due to a read error. The V and J genes are TRBV11-2 and TRBJ2-5, with D perhaps matching TRBD2 (6 bases). CDR1 and CDR2 (germline): SGHAT, FQNNGV. CDR3 length: 13 residues. Here the CDR3 DNA reads TGTGCCAGCAGATTAGCGGCCCAAGAGACCCAGTACTTC. It encodes CASRLAAQETQYF.

The chain has TRBV5-4 and TRBJ1-2; tentative D call: TRBD1 (5 bases). There are 15 residues in the CDR3. Trimming cost V 2 bases and J 5 bases, with 16 bases left between them. Germline CDR1 reads SGHNT; CDR2 reads YYREEE (reference sequence). In nucleotides, the CDR3 is TGTGCCAGCAGCTTAGGGGAGAGGGGTTTGTATGGCTACACCTTC. It codes for CASSLGERGLYGYTF.

V gene TRBV28 combines with J gene TRBJ1-5; unclear D gene. Trimming took off 7 bases at V and 6 bases at J, with 10 bases between the two ends. CDR3 size: 12 residues. The germline CDR1 and CDR2 sequences are MDHEN and SYDVKM. The CDR3 spells CASTILGQPQHF. In nucleotides, the CDR3 is TGTGCCAGCACCATCCTGGGTCAGCCCCAGCATTTT.

The rearrangement links TRBV19 to TRBJ2-7, with 9 bases aligning to TRBD2. Trimming cost V 2 bases and J 0 bases; bases outside gene matches: 2. Germline CDR1 is LNHDA and CDR2 is SQIVND (reference sequence). The CDR3 covers 15 residues. The CDR3 DNA is TGTGCCAGTAGTATACTAGCGGGGTCCTCCTACGAGCAGTACTTC. As protein: CASSILAGSSYEQYF.

The chain is built from TRBV5-1 and TRBJ2-1, with D possibly being TRBD1 (6 bases). Germline assignment: CDR1 SGHRS and CDR2 YFSETQ. This CDR3 comprises 15 residues. V lost 3 bases and J 8 bases, leaving 18 bases between the germline ends. The CDR3 region is CASSWGRTVMDEQFF. In nucleotides, the CDR3 is TGCGCCAGCAGCTGGGGGCGGACGGTGATGGATGAGCAGTTCTTC.

V gene TRBV19 combines with J gene TRBJ2-3, with TRBD2 matching over 11 bases. This CDR3 has 18 amino acids. The J segment lost 2 bases and the V segment lost 6 bases, leaving 13 bases of the junction unmatched. Germline CDR1 LNHDA, CDR2 SQIVND (reference sequence). The CDR3 DNA sequence: TGTGCCAGTAGCCGCGCAACTAGCGGGAGAAGTGTCACAGATACGCAGTATTTT. Its protein is CASSRATSGRSVTDTQYF.

The CDR3 DNA reads as TGTGCCAGCAGCCAAGCCCTTCTAGCGGGAGGGCCCGTGGGCACAGATACGCAGTATTTT. Translation: CASSQALLAGGPVGTDTQYF. The genes are TRBV3-1 (or the pseudogene TRBV3-2) and TRBJ2-3; 12 nucleotides align to TRBD2. The CDR3 contains 20 residues. Germline V CDR1 and CDR2: LGHDT, YNNKEL (reference sequence). The junction had 12 bases not matched to a gene; V was cut back by 1 base and J by 1 base.

The chain is built from TRBV19 and TRBJ1-1; D gene unclear. Trimming left V 0 bases short and J 4 bases short, with 24 bases between. This CDR3 region has 19 residues. The germline CDR1 and CDR2 sequences are LNHDA and SQIVND (reference sequence). The CDR3 sequence is CASSIDWRARVELGTEAFF. CDR3 in DNA: TGTGCCAGTAGTATAGATTGGAGGGCGAGGGTGGAACTTGGCACTGAAGCTTTCTTT.

CDR3: CASSYSWRAGYTF. Here the CDR3 DNA reads TGTGCCAGCAGTTACTCGTGGCGGGCAGGCTACACCTTC. The V and J genes are TRBV6-6 and TRBJ1-2, with D unresolved. V was trimmed by 0 bases and J by 8 bases, leaving 10 bases between them. There are 13 residues in the CDR3. Germline CDR1 and CDR2: MNHNY and SVGAGI (reference sequence).

This chain links TRBV5-1 with TRBJ1-1; tentatively, D is TRBD1 (5 bases). V lost 0 bases, J lost 5 bases, and 14 bases lay in between. The CDR3 runs to 15 residues. Germline CDR1 is SGHRS and CDR2 is YFSETQ. The CDR3 nucleotides are TGCGCCAGCAGCTTGGAACTAGGGGCGAAGACTGAAGCTTTCTTT. The encoded protein is CASSLELGAKTEAFF.

This chain connects TRBV30 to TRBJ1-1; 7 bases align to TRBD1. This CDR3 is 13 amino acids long. V gave up 2 bases and J gave up 5 bases; unmatched junction bases: 5. Germline-derived CDR1 and CDR2 are GTSNPN and SVGIG (reference sequence). In DNA form, the CDR3 reads TGTGCCTGGAGTACAGGGGTAAATACTGAAGCTTTCTTT. It is translated as CAWSTGVNTEAFF.

The V call is TRBV15, the J call TRBJ2-3, with TRBD2 matching 14 bases. The V gene's germline CDR1 is LNHNV and CDR2 YYDKDF (reference sequence). This CDR3 comprises 20 residues. V shed 0 bases, J shed 2 bases, and the junction held 10 bases outside the gene matches. The CDR3 is CATSREYGTSGRGLTDTQYF. CDR3 nucleotide sequence: TGTGCCACCAGCAGAGAGTACGGGACTAGCGGGAGAGGACTCACAGATACGCAGTATTTT.

The J gene is TRBJ1-1, the V gene TRBV5-5; D is uncertain. V lost 2 bases, J lost 5 bases, and 13 bases lay in between. CDR1 is SGHKS, CDR2 YYEKEE, per germline (reference sequence). The CDR3 is made up of 14 amino acids. The CDR3 loop is CASSFAAGSTEAFF. CDR3 in DNA: TGTGCCAGCAGCTTTGCGGCGGGGAGTACTGAAGCTTTCTTT.

The chain is built from TRBV29-1 and TRBJ2-1, with 7 nucleotides matching TRBD1. Germline trimming cut 0 bases from V and 14 bases from J; bases unmatched to any gene: 13. CDR1 and CDR2 (germline): SQVTM, ANQGSEA. This CDR3 contains 14 residues. The CDR3 sequence: CSVEDQPRTGSKFF. In DNA, the CDR3 is TGCAGCGTTGAAGATCAGCCCCGGACAGGTTCCAAGTTCTTC.

The DNA of the CDR3 is TGTGCCAGCAGCTTGCCACAGGGCTACGAGCAGTACTTC. The encoded protein is CASSLPQGYEQYF. The genes are TRBV5-6 and TRBJ2-7; D might be TRBD1 (6 bases). Germline V CDR1 and CDR2: SGHDT, YYEEEE. V was shortened by 1 base and J by 3 bases, with 8 bases between the two germline ends. The CDR3 sequence is 13 residues long.

This chain joins TRBV27 and TRBJ1-5; TRBD1 agrees at 7 bases. The trim removed 7 bases at V and 0 bases at J, leaving 6 bases unmatched. The V gene's germline CDR1 is MNHEY and CDR2 SMNVEV (reference sequence). The CDR3 loop spans 15 amino acids. In nucleotides, the CDR3 is TGTGCCAGCAAGCTGGGACAGAATAGCAATCAGCCCCAGCATTTT. It specifies CASKLGQNSNQPQHF.

The chain recombines TRBV24-1 with TRBJ2-4; no firm D call. Trimming stripped 5 bases from V and 3 bases from J, with 16 bases between. Per the germline V gene, CDR1 is KGHDR and CDR2 is SFDVKD. There are 16 residues in the CDR3. DNA for the CDR3: TGTGCCACCAGTGCCGCGGAAGGTTTGGGCAAAAACATTCAGTACTTC. Translated, it gives CATSAAEGLGKNIQYF.

The V gene is TRBV2, the J gene TRBJ1-3; D gene uncertain. This CDR3 has 15 amino acids. V shed 6 bases and J shed 0 bases, with 12 bases lying between them. The germline CDR1 and CDR2 sequences are SNHLY and FYNNEI. CDR3 bases: TGTGCCAGCAGGAACGCGGATAACTCTGGAAACACCATATATTTT. It yields the protein CASRNADNSGNTIYF. Full variable domain (missing parts from reference TRBV2 and TRBJ1-3): EPEVTQTPSHQVTQMGQEVILRCVPISNHLYFYWYRQILGQKVEFLVSFYNNEISEKSEIFDDQFSVERPDGSNFTLKIRSTKLEDSAMYFCASRNADNSGNTIYFGEGSWLTVV.

This chain connects TRBV5-1 to TRBJ2-7, with D hard to call. The length of the CDR3 is 11 residues. Looked up from germline, CDR1 is SGHRS and CDR2 is YFSETQ. The V gene lost 5 bases and the J gene lost 0 bases, with 3 bases spanning the gap. The CDR3 spells CASRGSYEQYF. The CDR3 DNA follows: TGCGCCAGCAGGGGCTCCTACGAGCAGTACTTC.

This chain uses TRBV9 with TRBJ2-1, with 9 bases lining up with TRBD2. The V segment lost 3 bases and the J segment 9 bases; nucleotides outside the gene matches: 10. The CDR3 covers 15 residues. CDR1 is SGDLS and CDR2 is YYNGEE in the germline V gene. This chain's CDR3 is CASSARSSGNSEQFF. The CDR3 nucleotides are TGTGCCAGCAGCGCCCGGTCTAGCGGGAACAGTGAGCAGTTCTTC.

DNA for the CDR3: TGTGCCAGCAGCGTTGGGGGCAGAGGGACCAATGAGCAGTTCTTC. Its translation: CASSVGGRGTNEQFF. This chain joins TRBV9 and TRBJ2-1, with a possible D match to TRBD1 (6 bases). This CDR3 comprises 15 residues. The V gene lost 2 bases and the J gene lost 6 bases, with 15 bases spanning the gap. The germline V gene has CDR1 SGDLS and CDR2 YYNGEE.

This clone showed up just once. This sequence joins TRBV7-8 and TRBJ1-5; D gene ambiguous. V dropped 1 base and J dropped 5 bases, with 6 bases sitting between them. Germline values: CDR1 SGHVS, CDR2 FQNEAQ. CDR3 length: 13 residues. In DNA form, the CDR3 reads TGTGCCAGCAGCTTAGGGGGTCATCAGCCCCAGCATTTT. The encoded protein is CASSLGGHQPQHF.

The chain combines TRBV3-1 (or the pseudogene TRBV3-2) with TRBJ2-1; no reliable D call. Germline lookup yields CDR1 LGHDT and CDR2 YNNKEL (reference sequence). V shed 0 bases and J shed 3 bases, with 9 bases lying between them. The CDR3 runs 15 residues. CDR3 residues: CASSQDRKVYNEQFF. The CDR3 region has the DNA TGTGCCAGCAGCCAAGATAGGAAGGTCTACAATGAGCAGTTCTTC.